The 24 T cell receptor beta chains listed next were all sequenced from one sample in a study of cytomegalovirus exposure and HLA in healthy donors. PCR used 60 Vbeta primers and 13 Jbeta primers. The table came from immunoSEQ multiplex PCR; TCRdb's copy has only in-frame clones and leaves some out. This sample has 150,000 to 200,000 clones, with around 82% found just once. Specimen: PBMCs. These receptors originate from a man between 18 and 29 years old in good health and CMV-seronegative.

V and J are TRBV28 and TRBJ1-4, with D possibly being TRBD1 (6 bases). The CDR3 has 15 residues. The germline V gene has CDR1 MDHEN and CDR2 SYDVKM. V lost 7 bases and J lost 12, with 24 bases in between. The CDR3 bases are TGTGCCAGCAAACTCGGGAGGGCCTTTAGGGGGGAACTGTTTTTT. Its protein product is CASKLGRAFRGELFF. The whole variable domain, filled in from reference TRBV28 and TRBJ1-4, reads DVKVTQSSRYLVKRTGEKVFLECVQDMDHENMFWYRQDPGLGLRLIYFSYDVKMKEKGDIPEGYSVSREKKERFSLILESASTNQTSMYLCASKLGRAFRGELFFGSGTQLSVL.

The chain couples TRBV10-3 to TRBJ2-1; tentative D call: TRBD2 (5 bases). With 3 bases removed from V and 0 bases from J, the gap between germline ends came to 9 bases. Germline CDR1 reads ENHRY; CDR2 reads SYGVKD. The CDR3 is 15 residues long. The CDR3 protein is CAISDGVASYNEQFF. In DNA, the CDR3 is TGTGCCATCAGTGACGGGGTAGCCTCCTACAATGAGCAGTTCTTC.

V gene TRBV9 combines with J gene TRBJ2-3; 8 bases are shared with TRBD2. V was pared by 5 bases and J by 10 bases, with 6 bases of the junction left unmatched. Germline V lookup: CDR1 SGDLS, CDR2 YYNGEE. The CDR3 totals 12 residues. CDR3 sequence: CASSVSGNSQYF. The CDR3 region has the DNA TGTGCCAGCAGTGTTAGCGGGAATTCGCAGTATTTT. The full variable domain, in which reference TRBV9 and TRBJ2-3 provide the parts outside the CDR3, is DSGVTQTPKHLITATGQRVTLRCSPRSGDLSVYWYQQSLDQGLQFLIQYYNGEERAKGNILERFSAQQFPDLHSELNLSSLELGDSALYFCASSVSGNSQYFGPGTRLTVL.

This rearrangement joins TRBV18 to TRBJ2-1; D is possibly TRBD1 (6 bases). This CDR3 is 16 amino acids long. V lost 0 bases and J lost 2, with 11 bases in between. CDR1 KGHSH and CDR2 LQKENI come from the germline V gene. CDR3: CASSPPEQGPYNEQFF. The CDR3 DNA reads as TGTGCCAGCTCACCACCCGAACAGGGTCCCTACAATGAGCAGTTCTTC.

V usage is TRBV7-8 and J usage is TRBJ2-7, with TRBD1 matching over 9 bases. V trimming: 1 base; J trimming: 3 bases; junction bases outside the gene matches: 13. In germline, CDR1 is SGHVS, CDR2 FQNEAQ. The CDR3 extends over 18 amino acids. CDR3 protein: CASSLEGTGSRVDYEQYF. CDR3 bases: TGTGCCAGCAGCTTAGAAGGGACAGGGTCTCGGGTCGACTACGAGCAGTACTTC.

The V and J genes are TRBV9 and TRBJ2-7, with D possibly TRBD1 on 6 matching bases. V was trimmed by 4 bases and J by 0 bases, leaving 8 bases between them. This CDR3 is 13 amino acids long. Germline-derived CDR1 and CDR2 are SGDLS and YYNGEE. The CDR3 region is CASSPDSSYEQYF. The CDR3 bases are TGTGCCAGCAGCCCGGACAGCTCCTACGAGCAGTACTTC.

The chain is built from TRBV4-1 and TRBJ1-1; D is perhaps TRBD1 (6 bases). CDR3 size: 13 residues. Germline CDR1 and CDR2: MGHRA and YSYEKL. Trimming cost V 3 bases and J 11 bases, with 16 bases left between them. Here the CDR3 reads CASSHETGRKAFF. CDR3 nucleotides: TGCGCCAGCAGCCACGAGACAGGTCGAAAGGCTTTCTTT.

A few counts support this clone. The chain carries TRBV11-2 and TRBJ2-7, with 11 bases aligning to TRBD2. Germline V gives CDR1 SGHAT, CDR2 FQNNGV. V lost 5 bases to trimming and J lost 7 bases; unmatched junction nucleotides: 16. The CDR3 extends over 17 amino acids. CDR3 in amino acids: CASSKGISGGGSGEQYF. The CDR3 nucleotides read TGTGCCAGCAGCAAGGGGATTAGCGGGGGGGGATCCGGGGAGCAGTACTTC.

This clone was observed a handful of times. The chain is built from TRBV6-5 and TRBJ2-3, with 10 bases aligning to TRBD2. Trimming at V came to 6 bases and at J to 1 base, leaving 4 bases not matched to a gene. Germline lookup yields CDR1 MNHEY and CDR2 SVGAGI. The CDR3 is 15 amino acids. CDR3 coding DNA: TGTGCCAGCAGAAATGGACTAGCGGGCACAGATACGCAGTATTTT. This sequence encodes CASRNGLAGTDTQYF.

This CDR3 reads CAISEQDRAYEQYF. CDR3 sequence (DNA): TGTGCCATCAGTGAGCAAGACAGGGCCTACGAGCAGTACTTC. This chain joins TRBV10-3 and TRBJ2-7; 7 bases are shared with TRBD1. CDR1 ENHRY and CDR2 SYGVKD come from the germline V gene. CDR3 length: 14 residues. Trimming at V came to 2 bases and at J to 2 bases, leaving 3 bases not matched to a gene.

The genes are TRBV25-1 and TRBJ1-3; no clear D. The V gene's germline CDR1 is MGHDK and CDR2 SYGVNS. V lost 6 bases and J lost 0, with 12 bases in between. The CDR3 runs to 15 residues. CDR3 sequence: CASSAGGLSGNTIYF. The CDR3 DNA is TGTGCCAGCAGCGCTGGAGGCCTCTCTGGAAACACCATATATTTT.

The genes are TRBV7-8 and TRBJ2-3; possible D gene TRBD2, 6 bases. The ends were cut back, 3 bases at V and 4 bases at J, with 20 bases in the middle. The CDR3 totals 17 residues. Germline V gene data show CDR1 as SGHVS and CDR2 as FQNEAQ. CDR3 DNA sequence: TGTGCCAGCAGCTTTTTTAGTATTGCGGGGCCGGCAGATACGCAGTATTTT. This translates into CASSFFSIAGPADTQYF.

The chain joins TRBV11-2 to TRBJ1-2, with a weak D call TRBD1 (5 bases). Per the germline V gene, CDR1 is SGHAT and CDR2 is FQNNGV. The CDR3 contains 14 residues. Between the trimmed V and J ends, which lost 5 bases and 8 bases, there was a span of 18 bases. The CDR3 DNA is TGTGCCAGCAGCCGAAACGGCCGGGGGGAAGGCTACACCTTC. Its translation is CASSRNGRGEGYTF. Complete variable domain (other parts from reference TRBV11-2 and TRBJ1-2): EAGVAQSPRYKIIEKRQSVAFWCNPISGHATLYWYQQILGQGPKLLIQFQNNGVVDDSQLPKDRFSAERLKGVDSTLKIQPAKLEDSAVYLCASSRNGRGEGYTFGSGTRLTVV.

The V gene is TRBV7-2, the J gene TRBJ1-3; unclear D gene. The germline CDR1 and CDR2 sequences are SGHTA and FQGNSA. The germline V and J ends were trimmed by 1 base and 0 bases, with 7 bases remaining between them. This CDR3 has 15 amino acids. The CDR3 DNA reads TGTGCCAGCAGCTTAGTGGCCAGCTCTGGAAACACCATATATTTT. Translated: CASSLVASSGNTIYF.

The genes are TRBV7-2 and TRBJ2-5, with D hard to call. V gave up 2 bases and J gave up 10 bases, with 11 bases separating them. Per the germline V gene, CDR1 is SGHTA and CDR2 is FQGNSA. This CDR3 is built from 12 residues. DNA for the CDR3: TGTGCCAGCAGCTTACTGGCTAGTATCCAGTACTTC. This gives the protein CASSLLASIQYF.

V gene TRBV5-4 combines with J gene TRBJ2-3, with 8 bases fitting TRBD2. The trim removed 2 bases at V and 0 bases at J, leaving 5 bases unmatched. CDR3 length equals 16 residues. Germline values: CDR1 SGHNT, CDR2 YYREEE (reference sequence). Here the CDR3 reads CASSFEQRGSTDTQYF. Written as DNA, the CDR3 is TGTGCCAGCAGCTTTGAACAGCGGGGGAGCACAGATACGCAGTATTTT.

The rearrangement uses TRBV29-1 and TRBJ2-1; TRBD2 might be the D (6 bases). CDR3 length equals 12 residues. Trimming removed 7 bases from V and 6 bases from J, with 13 bases in between. Looked up from germline, CDR1 is SQVTM and CDR2 is ANQGSEA. CDR3 protein: CSGEEGTNEQFF. In DNA, the CDR3 is TGCAGCGGGGAGGAGGGGACCAATGAGCAGTTCTTC.

Here the CDR3 DNA reads TGTGCCAGCAGCGTAGTGGACGGGGGGGCTTCGTATTTT. Encoded protein: CASSVVDGGASYF. The genes are TRBV9 and TRBJ2-3; 8 bases are a match to TRBD2. V dropped 0 bases and J dropped 14; count of bases not matched to a gene: 8. The V gene's germline CDR1 is SGDLS and CDR2 YYNGEE. CDR3 length: 13 residues. Full variable domain (missing parts from reference TRBV9 and TRBJ2-3): DSGVTQTPKHLITATGQRVTLRCSPRSGDLSVYWYQQSLDQGLQFLIQYYNGEERAKGNILERFSAQQFPDLHSELNLSSLELGDSALYFCASSVVDGGASYFGPGTRLTVL.

This clone was seen only once. The DNA of the CDR3 is TGTGCCAGCAGCCGGACTAGCGGACGTCAAGAGACCCAGTACTTC. Protein sequence: CASSRTSGRQETQYF. V is TRBV5-4 and J is TRBJ2-5, with 10 bases lining up with TRBD2. CDR3 length equals 15 residues. In germline, CDR1 is SGHNT, CDR2 YYREEE (reference sequence). The junction had 5 bases not matched to a gene; V was cut back by 4 bases and J by 2 bases.

The table lists this clone with a few counts. The chain combines TRBV27 with TRBJ2-7; D may be TRBD1 (5 bases). Germline V gives CDR1 MNHEY, CDR2 SMNVEV (reference sequence). The CDR3 length is 13 residues. V was trimmed by 2 bases and J by 7 bases, leaving 12 bases between them. DNA for the CDR3: TGTGCCAGCAGTTTAGTTGGGGCGAGGGAGCAGTACTTC. Translated, it gives CASSLVGAREQYF.

This clone was seen a single time. The chain couples TRBV6-5 to TRBJ1-1, with no clear D. V shed 4 bases and J shed 2 bases, with 5 bases lying between them. This CDR3 contains 12 residues. CDR1 and CDR2 from the germline V gene are MNHEY and SVGAGI. The CDR3 nucleotides are TGTGCCAGCAGTTTAATTAACACTGAAGCTTTCTTT. Translation gives CASSLINTEAFF.

The chain couples TRBV13 to TRBJ1-6, with a possible D match to TRBD1 (5 bases). CDR3 length equals 12 residues. The ends were cut back, 5 bases at V and 11 bases at J, with 10 bases in the middle. Germline-derived CDR1 and CDR2 are PRHDT and FYEKMQ (reference sequence). The CDR3 is CASSPWGAPLHF. Here the CDR3 DNA reads TGTGCCAGCAGCCCTTGGGGGGCACCCCTCCACTTT.

The chain uses TRBV7-2 and TRBJ2-4; TRBD2 might be the D (5 bases). The CDR3 is made up of 13 amino acids. V dropped 5 bases and J dropped 7 bases, with 12 bases sitting between them. Germline V lookup: CDR1 SGHTA, CDR2 FQGNSA. The CDR3 sequence is CASSLARGNIQYF. The CDR3 DNA sequence: TGTGCCAGCAGCCTCGCCCGAGGGAACATTCAGTACTTC.

The sample holds a few counts of this clone. This chain links TRBV7-8 with TRBJ1-1; tentative D call: TRBD1 (6 bases). Germline CDR1 reads SGHVS; CDR2 reads FQNEAQ. V shed 10 bases and J shed 5 bases, with 26 bases lying between them. This CDR3 is 16 amino acids long. CDR3 amino acids: CATVRGAELGATEAFF. CDR3 sequence (DNA): TGTGCCACCGTGCGGGGGGCCGAGTTGGGGGCGACTGAAGCTTTCTTT.